The 22 T cell receptor beta chains given below trace back to one sample, sequenced in a study of beta chain features in type 1 diabetes. No antigen is known for these receptors. Points from the study as a whole: Shorter TCRB CDR3s, moderately but significantly so, were found in Type 1 diabetes patients in all four CD4+ subsets.

The isolated RNA, all of it, was reverse transcribed, so expressed TCRB transcripts were what got sequenced. Here immunoSEQ multiplex PCR was the method, and the copy in TCRdb shows in-frame clones only, minus some. The sample carries roughly 730,000 clones, about an eighth recorded once. Material: naive CD4+ T cells from blood. The receptors here all came from a man aged 18 to 30 with type 1 diabetes.

This clone was counted between two and nine times. The chain has TRBV6-1 and TRBJ2-7; D unclear. The germline gives CDR1 MNHNS, CDR2 SASEGT. The CDR3 runs to 15 residues. V was clipped by 5 bases and J by 2 bases, with 16 bases between them. The CDR3 sequence is CASSRDGAGPYEQYF. CDR3 nucleotides: TGTGCCAGCAGTCGAGACGGAGCCGGGCCCTACGAGCAGTACTTC.

This clone was seen a handful of times. The chain combines TRBV6-5 with TRBJ1-2, with TRBD1 matching 7 bases. This CDR3 has 13 amino acids. CDR1 and CDR2 (germline): MNHEY, SVGAGI. Germline trimming cut 5 bases from V and 3 bases from J; bases unmatched to any gene: 3. CDR3 amino acids: CASSITGDYGYTF. The CDR3 DNA is TGTGCCAGCAGTATAACAGGGGACTATGGCTACACCTTC.

The rearrangement uses TRBV5-1 and TRBJ2-5; the match to TRBD2 covers 8 bases. This CDR3 spans 12 amino acids. V lost 7 bases, J lost 4 bases, and 3 bases stayed unmatched. Germline V gene lookup returns CDR1 SGHRS and CDR2 YFSETQ. In nucleotides, the CDR3 is TGCGCCAGCTTTGGACTAGCAGAGACCCAGTACTTC. Translating it yields CASFGLAETQYF.

About this clone: Other nucleotide sequences from this sample produce the same CDR3. The V and J genes are TRBV5-1 and TRBJ1-5; D possibly corresponds to TRBD1 (5 bases). The germline V gene has CDR1 SGHRS and CDR2 YFSETQ. This CDR3 has 14 amino acids. V dropped 4 bases and J dropped 0 bases, with 8 bases sitting between them. For the CDR3, the DNA is TGCGCCAGCAGCCTGGGACCTAGCAATCAGCCCCAGCATTTT. This encodes CASSLGPSNQPQHF.

This clone was counted only a few times. The CDR3: CASREQGGTYEQFF. The DNA of the CDR3 is TGTGCCAGCAGAGAACAGGGGGGGACCTATGAGCAGTTCTTC. V and J are TRBV6-6 and TRBJ2-1; D is possibly TRBD1 (8 bases). In germline, CDR1 is MNHNY, CDR2 SVGAGI (reference sequence). The V end lost 6 bases, the J end lost 8 bases, and 17 bases lay between the germline ends. CDR3 length: 14 residues.

This clone was detected only a few times. The rearrangement joins TRBV2 to TRBJ2-1; no firm D call. V lost 4 bases to trimming and J lost 4 bases, with 11 bases between them. The CDR3 is 14 amino acids. CDR1 SNHLY and CDR2 FYNNEI come from the germline V gene. CDR3 residues: CASSAVLVYNEQFF. In nucleotides, the CDR3 is TGTGCCAGCAGTGCCGTGTTAGTGTACAATGAGCAGTTCTTC.

The J gene is TRBJ2-7, the V gene TRBV29-1, with 7 bases matching TRBD2. Looked up from germline, CDR1 is SQVTM and CDR2 is ANQGSEA. V was clipped by 4 bases and J by 5 bases; unmatched bases: 5. This CDR3 spans 12 amino acids. CDR3 bases: TGCAGCGTTGGCGGGGGAGGCGACGAGCAGTACTTC. Its translation: CSVGGGGDEQYF.

The rearrangement uses TRBV6-5 and TRBJ2-1; D might be TRBD1 (6 bases). CDR3 length: 15 amino acids. The V gene lost 5 bases and the J gene lost 1 base, with 12 bases spanning the gap. The germline CDR1 and CDR2 sequences are MNHEY and SVGAGI. CDR3 residues: CASSKVGGSYNEQFF. The CDR3 DNA follows: TGTGCCAGCAGTAAAGTAGGGGGATCCTACAATGAGCAGTTCTTC.

The V gene is TRBV5-4, the J gene TRBJ2-2, with a possible D match to TRBD2 (5 bases). Germline CDR1 SGHNT, CDR2 YYREEE (reference sequence). With 0 bases removed from V and 6 bases from J, the gap between germline ends came to 12 bases. The CDR3 totals 15 residues. The CDR3 is CASSLEGGVSGELFF. The CDR3 nucleotides read TGTGCCAGCAGCTTGGAAGGAGGCGTGTCCGGGGAGCTGTTTTTT.

The table lists this clone with a few counts. This chain connects TRBV10-3 to TRBJ2-7; 8 bases are a match to TRBD2. The trim removed 6 bases at V and 2 bases at J, leaving 9 bases unmatched. The CDR3 is 15 residues long. Germline V gene sequence: CDR1 ENHRY, CDR2 SYGVKD. The CDR3 DNA is TGTGCCATCAGCACCCAGACTAGCGCAACCTACGAGCAGTACTTC. Protein: CAISTQTSATYEQYF.

This chain connects TRBV15 to TRBJ1-1, with unresolved D. The CDR3 runs to 13 residues. Per germline, CDR1 LNHNV and CDR2 YYDKDF (reference sequence). Trimming took 0 bases from V and 6 from J, leaving 8 bases between them. In DNA form, the CDR3 reads TGTGCCACCAGCAGAGATCCCCTAGCTGAAGCTTTCTTT. Translation gives CATSRDPLAEAFF.

The genes are TRBV7-8 and TRBJ2-5; 7 bases align to TRBD1. Germline CDR1 and CDR2: SGHVS and FQNEAQ. The V gene end was trimmed by 5 bases and the J gene end by 4 bases; junction bases not matched to a gene: 7. The CDR3 length is 14 residues. CDR3: CASSATGSGETQYF. The CDR3 coding sequence is TGTGCCAGCAGCGCGACAGGGTCGGGAGAGACCCAGTACTTC. Complete variable domain (other parts from reference TRBV7-8 and TRBJ2-5): GAGVSQSPRYKVAKRGQDVALRCDPISGHVSLFWYQQALGQGPEFLTYFQNEAQLDKSGLPSDRFFAERPEGSVSTLKIQRTQQEDSAVYLCASSATGSGETQYFGPGTRLLVL.

This rearrangement joins TRBV30 to TRBJ1-5; no reliable D call. Germline V gives CDR1 GTSNPN, CDR2 SVGIG (reference sequence). The CDR3 totals 13 residues. V lost 2 bases to trimming and J lost 9 bases, with 14 bases between them. The CDR3 region is CAWSPAGLGPQHF. The DNA for the CDR3 is TGTGCCTGGAGTCCCGCAGGTTTAGGGCCCCAGCATTTT.

The V and J genes are TRBV11-2 and TRBJ2-7; D unresolved. Germline V gene lookup returns CDR1 SGHAT and CDR2 FQNNGV. The CDR3 spans 15 residues. The V end lost 6 bases, the J end lost 4 bases, and 19 bases lay between the germline ends. The CDR3 bases are TGTGCCAGCAGGGGATTAAAGGCTGGGCTGTACGAGCAGTACTTC. It yields the protein CASRGLKAGLYEQYF.

This clone showed up just a few times. The rearrangement uses TRBV18 and TRBJ2-3, with D possibly being TRBD1 (6 bases). The CDR3 is 15 amino acids. Germline CDR1 KGHSH, CDR2 LQKENI. V lost 1 base and J 1 base, leaving 9 bases between the germline ends. The CDR3 DNA reads as TGTGCCAGCTCACCACAGGGGGTGGGCACAGATACGCAGTATTTT. Protein sequence: CASSPQGVGTDTQYF.

This clone was counted a few times. The junction and the germline gene differ at one end; a read error may be behind it. J is TRBJ2-3 and V is TRBV9, with 7 nucleotides matching TRBD2. This CDR3 is 15 amino acids long. CDR1 SGDLS and CDR2 YYNGEE come from the germline V gene. CDR3 in amino acids: CASSVRGDLTYTQYF. The CDR3 DNA follows: TGTGCCAGCAGCGTACGGGGGGACCTCACATATACGCAGTATTTT.

This clone showed up just a few times. V and J are TRBV29-1 and TRBJ2-7; the D gene is possibly TRBD1 (6 bases). CDR1 is SQVTM, CDR2 ANQGSEA, per germline. CDR3 length: 14 amino acids. V lost 4 bases and J lost 0, with 13 bases in between. Here the CDR3 DNA reads TGCAGCGTTGCTAGGACAGAAAGCTCCTACGAGCAGTACTTC. Its translation is CSVARTESSYEQYF.

This clone was detected a few times. The chain is built from TRBV4-1 and TRBJ2-1; D possibly uses TRBD1 or TRBD2 (5 bases each). The CDR3 spans 14 residues. Per the germline V gene, CDR1 is MGHRA and CDR2 is YSYEKL. V lost 1 base, J lost 14 bases, and 18 bases lay in between. CDR3 in amino acids: CASSQVLPVGAEFF. The CDR3 nucleotides are TGCGCCAGCAGCCAAGTTTTACCGGTCGGGGCAGAGTTCTTC.

The sample holds a few counts of this clone. This chain joins TRBV4-1 and TRBJ2-1, with 8 nucleotides matching TRBD1. Germline V gives CDR1 MGHRA, CDR2 YSYEKL. With 0 bases clipped from V and 7 bases from J, the junction kept 2 bases outside the gene matches. The CDR3 covers 14 residues. The CDR3 spells CASSQDRGRNEQFF. CDR3 bases: TGCGCCAGCAGCCAAGACAGGGGGCGAAATGAGCAGTTCTTC.

The V gene is TRBV6-6, the J gene TRBJ1-5, with D maybe TRBD1 (5 bases). The V and J ends lost 7 bases and 2 bases respectively, with 15 bases between them. Germline CDR1 and CDR2: MNHNY and SVGAGI (reference sequence). The CDR3 has 15 amino acids. Here the CDR3 DNA reads TGTGCCAGCACCGATCGGGGGGGAGGCAATCAGCCCCAGCATTTT. Amino acids: CASTDRGGGNQPQHF.

This clone has only a few counts. The chain combines TRBV27 with TRBJ1-5; D is possibly TRBD1 (5 bases). In germline, CDR1 is MNHEY, CDR2 SMNVEV (reference sequence). Trimming pared 1 base from V and 9 bases from J, leaving 7 bases between. The CDR3 has 12 amino acids. The CDR3, as DNA: TGTGCCAGCAGTTTATGGGGCGGGCCCCAGCATTTT. Translation gives CASSLWGGPQHF.

The rearrangement links TRBV18 to TRBJ2-2; D is tentatively TRBD1 or TRBD2 (5 bases each). CDR3 length: 13 residues. Trimming removed 0 bases from V and 8 bases from J, with 7 bases in between. The germline V gene has CDR1 KGHSH and CDR2 LQKENI. For the CDR3, the DNA is TGTGCCAGCTCACCACCGGGACGAGGGGAGCTGTTTTTT. As protein: CASSPPGRGELFF.